Shown below are 20 T cell receptor beta chains from a single sample sequenced in a study of T cell responses to AZD1222 COVID-19 vaccine. The protocol was immunoSEQ multiplex PCR, while the TCRdb copy is restricted to in-frame clones and leaves out a portion. The table includes 150,000 or so clones, less than 95% detected once. The sequencing used peripheral blood, collected 28 days after the second AZD1222 dose. These receptors all stem from an adult who received the AZD1222 COVID-19 vaccine.

The V and J genes are TRBV6-2 or TRBV6-3 and TRBJ1-5; no definite D call. This CDR3 has 16 residues. Trimming cost V 0 bases and J 3 bases, with 12 bases left between them. In germline, CDR1 is MNHEY, CDR2 SVGEGT. CDR3 amino acids: CASSYSGPGDNQPQHF. The CDR3 DNA follows: TGTGCCAGCAGTTACTCGGGCCCCGGCGACAATCAGCCCCAGCATTTT.

The chain couples TRBV4-1 to TRBJ2-1; 8 bases map to TRBD2. The germline V gene encodes CDR1 MGHRA and CDR2 YSYEKL. J lost 7 bases, V lost 4 bases, and 12 bases had no gene match. The CDR3 spans 16 residues. CDR3 loop: CASSPPKGGGKNEQFF. CDR3 nucleotide sequence: TGCGCCAGCAGCCCTCCCAAAGGCGGGGGGAAGAATGAGCAGTTCTTC.

The V call is TRBV6-5, the J call TRBJ1-5, with TRBD1 as a possible D gene (5 bases). The CDR3 is 12 amino acids. Trimming cost V 8 bases and J 6 bases, with 11 bases left between them. The germline CDR1 and CDR2 sequences are MNHEY and SVGAGI. The chain's CDR3 is CASYGTAQPQHF. CDR3 nucleotides: TGTGCCAGCTATGGGACCGCTCAGCCCCAGCATTTT.

V and J are TRBV5-6 and TRBJ2-7; tentative D call: TRBD1 (6 bases). Between the trimmed V and J ends, which lost 2 bases and 2 bases, there was a span of 14 bases. CDR1 SGHDT and CDR2 YYEEEE come from the germline V gene. The CDR3 runs to 15 residues. The CDR3, as DNA: TGTGCCAGCAGCTTCGGTGGCAAGGGGGCCTACGAGCAGTACTTC. This gives the protein CASSFGGKGAYEQYF.

The chain joins TRBV11-2 to TRBJ1-1, with 9 nucleotides matching TRBD1. Germline V lookup: CDR1 SGHAT, CDR2 FQNNGV. V lost 4 bases to trimming and J lost 1 base; unmatched junction nucleotides: 4. CDR3 size: 15 residues. In DNA, the CDR3 is TGTGCCAGCAGCTACCGGACAGGGGCGAACACTGAAGCTTTCTTT. This sequence encodes CASSYRTGANTEAFF.

The chain links TRBV6-5 to TRBJ1-2, with 9 bases that match TRBD1. V lost 10 bases to trimming and J lost 5 bases; unmatched junction nucleotides: 5. The germline CDR1 and CDR2 sequences are MNHEY and SVGAGI. This CDR3 has 12 amino acids. This CDR3 is CATGTGRYGYTF. CDR3 DNA sequence: TGTGCCACCGGGACAGGGAGGTATGGCTACACCTTC.

This rearrangement joins TRBV5-5 to TRBJ1-3, with D possibly matching TRBD1 (6 bases). From germline, CDR1 is SGHKS and CDR2 YYEKEE (reference sequence). With 4 bases removed from V and 3 bases from J, the gap between germline ends came to 23 bases. This CDR3 has 18 residues. CDR3 residues: CASSTRVQGRGLGNTIYF. CDR3 nucleotide sequence: TGTGCCAGCAGCACCAGGGTTCAGGGCAGGGGCCTTGGAAACACCATATATTTT.

The chain is built from TRBV3-1 (or the pseudogene TRBV3-2) and TRBJ1-5; 10 nucleotides match TRBD1. Germline CDR1 reads LGHDT; CDR2 reads YNNKEL (reference sequence). The CDR3 runs to 20 residues. The V segment lost 0 bases and the J segment 0 bases; nucleotides outside the gene matches: 11. CDR3 sequence reads: CASSQEVADRGCHSNQPQHF. The DNA for the CDR3 is TGTGCCAGCAGCCAAGAAGTAGCGGACAGGGGGTGCCATAGCAATCAGCCCCAGCATTTT.

The rearrangement joins TRBV7-9 to TRBJ2-2, with TRBD2 as a possible D gene (6 bases). This CDR3 has 15 residues. The V end was cut by 8 bases, the J end by 6 bases, with 19 bases between. Germline CDR1 is SEHNR and CDR2 is FQNEAQ (reference sequence). CDR3: CASGVAGRLSGELFF. The CDR3 DNA sequence: TGTGCCAGCGGGGTTGCGGGGAGATTATCCGGGGAGCTGTTTTTT. Full variable domain (outside the CDR3, taken from reference TRBV7-9 and TRBJ2-2): DTGVSQNPRHKITKRGQNVTFRCDPISEHNRLYWYRQTLGQGPEFLTYFQNEAQLEKSRLLSDRFSAERPKGSFSTLEIQRTEQGDSAMYLCASGVAGRLSGELFFGEGSRLTVL.

The chain recombines TRBV7-9 with TRBJ1-6; TRBD1 might be the D (5 bases). V gave up 2 bases and J gave up 9 bases, with 14 bases separating them. Germline loops: CDR1 SEHNR, CDR2 FQNEAQ (reference sequence). This CDR3 region has 15 residues. DNA for the CDR3: TGTGCCAGCAGCTTATCCGGGGCGATTGGTTCACCCCTCCACTTT. Its translation is CASSLSGAIGSPLHF. Full variable domain (rest looked up from reference TRBV7-9 and TRBJ1-6): DTGVSQNPRHKITKRGQNVTFRCDPISEHNRLYWYRQTLGQGPEFLTYFQNEAQLEKSRLLSDRFSAERPKGSFSTLEIQRTEQGDSAMYLCASSLSGAIGSPLHFGNGTRLTVT.

This rearrangement joins TRBV28 to TRBJ2-7, with TRBD1 identical over 7 bases. CDR3 length equals 14 residues. V lost 3 bases, J lost 5 bases, and 7 bases stayed unmatched. The germline CDR1 and CDR2 sequences are MDHEN and SYDVKM. Written as DNA, the CDR3 is TGTGCCAGCAGTTTCGGACAGGCAGGGAACGAGCAGTACTTC. Residues: CASSFGQAGNEQYF.

The chain is built from TRBV27 and TRBJ1-1; no definite D call. Trimming removed 11 bases from V and 5 bases from J, with 9 bases in between. The CDR3 runs 10 residues. The germline V gene has CDR1 MNHEY and CDR2 SMNVEV (reference sequence). The CDR3 loop reads CALRGTEAFF. The CDR3 bases are TGTGCCCTTCGCGGGACTGAAGCTTTCTTT.

The chain is built from TRBV5-4 and TRBJ2-5; D is possibly TRBD2 (6 bases). Deletions cut 0 bases from V and 2 bases from J, with 11 bases between. This CDR3 has 15 amino acids. The germline V gene has CDR1 SGHNT and CDR2 YYREEE (reference sequence). The CDR3 DNA reads as TGTGCCAGCAGCTTGGTCGGACTACAGCAAGAGACCCAGTACTTC. Its translation: CASSLVGLQQETQYF.

This clone came up once. The chain is built from TRBV10-3 and TRBJ2-2, with a weak D call TRBD2 (6 bases). The V and J ends lost 2 bases and 2 bases respectively, with 9 bases between them. The CDR3 runs 15 residues. Germline CDR1 is ENHRY and CDR2 is SYGVKD. As DNA, the CDR3 is TGTGCCATCAGTGAGCTGGGGGGTAACACCGGGGAGCTGTTTTTT. Amino acid sequence: CAISELGGNTGELFF.

This clone was counted only a few times. The chain recombines TRBV6-5 with TRBJ2-7; 9 bases are shared with TRBD1. V was clipped by 6 bases and J by 1 base; unmatched bases: 7. The V gene's germline CDR1 is MNHEY and CDR2 SVGAGI. The CDR3 spans 15 residues. The CDR3 nucleotides read TGTGCCAGCAGGAGGGACAGGGTGGCATCCTACGAGCAGTACTTC. Its protein is CASRRDRVASYEQYF.

CDR3 DNA: TGTGCCAGCAGTTACGCCAGGGGCGGCAATCAGCCCCAGCATTTT. Translating gives CASSYARGGNQPQHF. This chain joins TRBV6-5 and TRBJ1-5; TRBD1 is a possible D gene (6 bases). V was clipped by 2 bases and J by 2 bases, with 10 bases between them. The V gene's germline CDR1 is MNHEY and CDR2 SVGAGI. The CDR3 is made up of 15 amino acids.

V usage is TRBV28 and J usage is TRBJ2-7, with 10 bases lining up with TRBD2. The V gene end was trimmed by 3 bases and the J gene end by 2 bases; junction bases not matched to a gene: 16. CDR1 and CDR2 from the germline V gene are MDHEN and SYDVKM. The CDR3 runs to 19 residues. CDR3: CASSFRNPWTSGKTYEQYF. As DNA, the CDR3 is TGTGCCAGCAGTTTCCGCAACCCCTGGACTAGCGGCAAGACCTACGAGCAGTACTTC.

The V and J genes are TRBV19 and TRBJ1-5; D not resolved. CDR1 is LNHDA, CDR2 SQIVND, per germline (reference sequence). V lost 5 bases to trimming and J lost 4 bases, with 21 bases between them. There are 17 residues in the CDR3. As DNA, the CDR3 is TGTGCCAGTAGTCCCCCCCTACGGTGGGAGGGAAATCAGCCCCAGCATTTT. As protein: CASSPPLRWEGNQPQHF.

V usage is TRBV6-6 and J usage is TRBJ1-2; the match to TRBD1 covers 11 bases. CDR3 length: 16 amino acids. Looked up from germline, CDR1 is MNHNY and CDR2 is SVGAGI (reference sequence). The ends lost 7 bases at V and 6 bases at J; junction bases unmatched: 13. The CDR3 loop reads CASNKPTGQGAHGYTF. The CDR3 nucleotides read TGTGCCAGCAACAAACCCACCGGACAGGGGGCACATGGCTACACCTTC.

This chain connects TRBV6-5 to TRBJ1-2; possibly TRBD1 for D (6 bases). CDR3 length: 14 amino acids. Looked up from germline, CDR1 is MNHEY and CDR2 is SVGAGI. V lost 10 bases and J 4 bases, leaving 19 bases between the germline ends. CDR3 in DNA: TGTGCCACCCACCCAGGGGATTTGGGCTATGGCTACACCTTC. It yields the protein CATHPGDLGYGYTF.